The 16 T cell receptor beta chains below all came from one sample that was sequenced in a study of blood T cell repertoires in COVID-19. TCRdb's table, derived via immunoSEQ multiplex PCR, lists solely in-frame clones and lacks some. The sample lists about 190,000 clones; around 84% were seen once. The sequenced sample consisted of peripheral blood. These receptor sequences come from a man aged 30 to 39 with active or convalescent COVID-19.

The CDR3 DNA reads as TGTGCCAGTAGTATGGACAGGGTAAGGGATCAGCCCCAGCATTTT. This codes for CASSMDRVRDQPQHF. The chain is built from TRBV19 and TRBJ1-5, with 8 bases matching TRBD1. The CDR3 runs 15 residues. Unmatched junction bases numbered 6, after V lost 3 bases and J lost 5 bases. The germline V gene encodes CDR1 LNHDA and CDR2 SQIVND (reference sequence).

The chain is built from TRBV28 and TRBJ1-1; TRBD1 matches at 10 bases. The CDR3 sequence is 17 residues long. Trimming cost V 4 bases and J 1 base; bases outside gene matches: 9. Germline CDR1 and CDR2: MDHEN and SYDVKM. This CDR3 is CASSSGGTGARNTEAFF. The DNA for the CDR3 is TGTGCCAGCAGTTCCGGTGGGACAGGGGCGCGGAACACTGAAGCTTTCTTT.

This clone occurred once. This chain joins TRBV12-3 or TRBV12-4 and TRBJ1-2, with TRBD1 as a possible D gene (6 bases). The CDR3 covers 12 residues. The DNA for the CDR3 is TGTAGCCTACGTACAGGGATCTATGGCTACACCTTC. Its translation: CSLRTGIYGYTF.

This chain connects TRBV5-4 to TRBJ1-1; D is perhaps TRBD1 (5 bases). This CDR3 is built from 16 residues. The germline V and J ends were trimmed by 4 bases and 6 bases, with 22 bases remaining between them. Germline V CDR1 and CDR2: SGHNT, YYREEE (reference sequence). This CDR3 is CASSPISGGSGAEAFF. CDR3 in DNA: TGTGCCAGCAGCCCCATCAGTGGGGGGAGTGGTGCTGAAGCTTTCTTT.

The gene calls are TRBV24-1 and TRBJ1-2; possibly TRBD1 for D (6 bases). Germline V gene sequence: CDR1 KGHDR, CDR2 SFDVKD. The V end was cut by 1 base, the J end by 8 bases, with 16 bases between. This CDR3 has 15 residues. The CDR3 coding sequence is TGTGCCACCAGTGATTTTCCGGGGGGCGCCTACGGCTACACCTTC. Translated: CATSDFPGGAYGYTF.

The V call is TRBV30, the J call TRBJ2-5; D possibly corresponds to TRBD1 (7 bases). Germline V CDR1 and CDR2: GTSNPN, SVGIG (reference sequence). This CDR3 is built from 17 residues. V was clipped by 2 bases and J by 2 bases, with 21 bases between them. The CDR3 loop reads CAWSSKRQGGGQETQYF. As DNA, the CDR3 is TGTGCCTGGAGTTCGAAACGACAGGGAGGAGGGCAAGAGACCCAGTACTTC.

The V and J genes are TRBV27 and TRBJ2-1; the match to TRBD2 covers 7 bases. Germline-derived CDR1 and CDR2 are MNHEY and SMNVEV (reference sequence). Losses at the gene ends were 3 bases for V and 0 bases for J; bases not matched to a gene: 11. The CDR3 is 18 residues long. The DNA of the CDR3 is TGTGCCAGCAGTTTCATGTGGGCTCCGGGGGGCTCCTACAATGAGCAGTTCTTC. It codes for CASSFMWAPGGSYNEQFF.

This sequence joins TRBV30 and TRBJ2-6; possible D gene TRBD1, 6 bases. V was trimmed by 2 bases and J by 0 bases, leaving 8 bases between them. Germline assignment: CDR1 GTSNPN and CDR2 SVGIG (reference sequence). This CDR3 contains 15 residues. This CDR3 is CAWSRTVSGANVLTF. In DNA, the CDR3 is TGTGCCTGGAGTAGGACAGTCTCTGGGGCCAACGTCCTGACTTTC.

The rearrangement joins TRBV11-2 to TRBJ2-5; 8 positions agree with TRBD2. Trimming removed 7 bases from V and 3 bases from J; junction bases left unmatched: 10. Germline V CDR1 and CDR2: SGHAT, FQNNGV. The CDR3 covers 15 residues. DNA for the CDR3: TGTGCCAGCAACAAGCCCACTAGCGGTGAAGAGACCCAGTACTTC. Its protein product is CASNKPTSGEETQYF.

The genes are TRBV3-1 (or the pseudogene TRBV3-2) and TRBJ1-5; a possible D gene is TRBD1 (6 bases). The CDR3 contains 14 residues. With 5 bases removed from V and 5 bases from J, the gap between germline ends came to 13 bases. Germline-derived CDR1 and CDR2 are LGHDT and YNNKEL (reference sequence). The CDR3 region has the DNA TGTGCCAGCAGCACCGGACAGCTTGATCAGCCCCAGCATTTT. It codes for CASSTGQLDQPQHF.

The CDR3 is CASSNRVEAFF. The CDR3 DNA is TGTGCCAGCAGCAACAGGGTTGAAGCTTTCTTT. This chain joins TRBV7-2 and TRBJ1-1; tentative D call: TRBD1 (6 bases). V lost 5 bases, J lost 7 bases, and 8 bases lay in between. CDR1 and CDR2 (germline): SGHTA, FQGNSA. The CDR3 has 11 residues.

The gene calls are TRBV5-1 and TRBJ1-1; 9 positions agree with TRBD1. Losses at the gene ends were 2 bases for V and 0 bases for J; bases not matched to a gene: 5. The germline V gene has CDR1 SGHRS and CDR2 YFSETQ. The CDR3 extends over 16 amino acids. Here the CDR3 reads CASSFGTGRMNTEAFF. CDR3 sequence (DNA): TGCGCCAGCAGCTTCGGGACAGGGCGCATGAACACTGAAGCTTTCTTT.

The V gene is TRBV9, the J gene TRBJ2-5; 12 nucleotides align to TRBD2. The V segment lost 3 bases and the J segment 3 bases; nucleotides outside the gene matches: 3. Germline V lookup: CDR1 SGDLS, CDR2 YYNGEE. There are 15 residues in the CDR3. DNA of the CDR3: TGTGCCAGCAGCGCCGGACTAGCGGGGAAAGAGACCCAGTACTTC. It codes for CASSAGLAGKETQYF. Complete variable domain (other parts from reference TRBV9 and TRBJ2-5): DSGVTQTPKHLITATGQRVTLRCSPRSGDLSVYWYQQSLDQGLQFLIQYYNGEERAKGNILERFSAQQFPDLHSELNLSSLELGDSALYFCASSAGLAGKETQYFGPGTRLLVL.

This chain connects TRBV5-8 to TRBJ1-5, with 10 bases matching TRBD1. CDR3 length equals 14 residues. V trimming: 2 bases; J trimming: 6 bases; junction bases outside the gene matches: 2. Germline V gene sequence: CDR1 SGHTS, CDR2 YDEGEE. CDR3 sequence reads: CASSFWDRGQPQHF. Here the CDR3 DNA reads TGTGCCAGCAGCTTCTGGGACAGGGGTCAGCCCCAGCATTTT.

This chain links TRBV18 with TRBJ1-1; TRBD1 agrees at 9 bases. CDR3 length: 15 amino acids. J gave up 1 base and V 5 bases, and 5 bases lay outside the gene matches. Germline V gene lookup returns CDR1 KGHSH and CDR2 LQKENI. This CDR3 is CASSAGGQGNTEAFF. Written as DNA, the CDR3 is TGTGCCAGCTCAGCCGGGGGACAGGGGAACACTGAAGCTTTCTTT.

This sequence joins TRBV18 and TRBJ1-5; D possibly corresponds to TRBD1 (6 bases). The germline V gene has CDR1 KGHSH and CDR2 LQKENI. Deletions cut 5 bases from V and 5 bases from J, with 16 bases between. The CDR3 has 15 residues. This chain's CDR3 is CASSSSGRGDQPQHF. DNA for the CDR3: TGTGCCAGCTCAAGTTCAGGCAGGGGTGATCAGCCCCAGCATTTT.